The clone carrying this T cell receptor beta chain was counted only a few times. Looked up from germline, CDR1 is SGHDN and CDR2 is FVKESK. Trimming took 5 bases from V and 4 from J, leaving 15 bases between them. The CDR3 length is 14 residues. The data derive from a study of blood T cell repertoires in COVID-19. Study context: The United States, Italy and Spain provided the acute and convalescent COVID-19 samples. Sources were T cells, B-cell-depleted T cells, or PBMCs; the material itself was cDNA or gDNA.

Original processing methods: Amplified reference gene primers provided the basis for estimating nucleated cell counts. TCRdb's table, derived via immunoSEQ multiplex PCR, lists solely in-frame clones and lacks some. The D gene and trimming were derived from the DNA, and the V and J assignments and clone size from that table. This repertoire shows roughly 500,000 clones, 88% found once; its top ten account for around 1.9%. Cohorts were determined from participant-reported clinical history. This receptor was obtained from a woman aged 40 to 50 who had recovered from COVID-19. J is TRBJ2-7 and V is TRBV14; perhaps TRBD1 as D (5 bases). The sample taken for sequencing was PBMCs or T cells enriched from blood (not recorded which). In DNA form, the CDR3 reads TGTGCCAGCAGCAGGGGCCCAAATATATACGAGCAGTACTTC. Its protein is CASSRGPNIYEQYF. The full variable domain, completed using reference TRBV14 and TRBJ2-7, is EAGVTQFPSHSVIEKGQTVTLRCDPISGHDNLYWYRRVMGKEIKFLLHFVKESKQDESGMPNNRFLAERTGGTYSTLKVQPAELEDSGVYFCASSRGPNIYEQYFGPGTRLTVT.